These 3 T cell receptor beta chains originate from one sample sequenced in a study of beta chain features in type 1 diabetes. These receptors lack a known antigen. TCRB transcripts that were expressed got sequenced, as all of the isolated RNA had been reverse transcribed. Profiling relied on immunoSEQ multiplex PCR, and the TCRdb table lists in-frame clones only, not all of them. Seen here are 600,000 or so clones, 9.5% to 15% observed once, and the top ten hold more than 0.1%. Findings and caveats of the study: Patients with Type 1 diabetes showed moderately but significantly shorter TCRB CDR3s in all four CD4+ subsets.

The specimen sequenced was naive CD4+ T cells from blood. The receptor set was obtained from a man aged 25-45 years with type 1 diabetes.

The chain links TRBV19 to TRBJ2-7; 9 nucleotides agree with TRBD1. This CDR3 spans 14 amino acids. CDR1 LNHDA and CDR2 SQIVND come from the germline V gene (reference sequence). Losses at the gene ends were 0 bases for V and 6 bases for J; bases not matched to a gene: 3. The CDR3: CASSIEGQGSEQYF. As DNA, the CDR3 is TGTGCCAGTAGTATAGAGGGACAGGGATCCGAGCAGTACTTC. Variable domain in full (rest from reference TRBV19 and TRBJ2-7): DGGITQSPKYLFRKEGQNVTLSCEQNLNHDAMYWYRQDPGQGLRLIYYSQIVNDFQKGDIAEGYSVSREKKESFPLTVTSAQKNPTAFYLCASSIEGQGSEQYFGPGTRLTVT.

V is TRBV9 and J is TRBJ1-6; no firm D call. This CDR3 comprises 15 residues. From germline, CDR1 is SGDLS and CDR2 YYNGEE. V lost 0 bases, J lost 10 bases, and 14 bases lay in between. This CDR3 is CASSVEAEVGSPLHF. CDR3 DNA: TGTGCCAGCAGCGTAGAAGCTGAGGTAGGGTCACCCCTCCACTTT.

CDR3 in amino acids: CASSPLGQRRKYAQYF. The CDR3 nucleotides read TGTGCCAGCTCACCTTTGGGACAGCGTAGAAAATACGCGCAGTATTTT. This sequence joins TRBV18 and TRBJ2-3; TRBD1 matches 7 bases. There are 16 residues in the CDR3. Unmatched junction bases numbered 16, after V lost 3 bases and J lost 10 bases. Germline CDR1 is KGHSH and CDR2 is LQKENI.